What follows are 20 T cell receptor beta chains derived from one specimen sequenced in a study of circulating and synovial CD4+ cells in juvenile arthritis. Libraries were prepared by immunoSEQ multiplex PCR; TCRdb keeps only in-frame clonotypes and omits some of them. Of roughly 33,000 clones detected, more than 90% appear once; the ten largest clones hold 0.15% to 0.2%. Sequenced material: CD4+ T cells from blood. The source of these receptors is a human donor with juvenile idiopathic arthritis.

CDR3 protein: CASSLVQFSEAFF. The CDR3 DNA is TGTGCCAGCAGCTTGGTACAGTTTAGTGAAGCTTTCTTT. The V call is TRBV11-2, the J call TRBJ1-1, with D uncertain. V was clipped by 3 bases and J by 7 bases, with 12 bases between them. The CDR3 consists of 13 residues. CDR1 SGHAT and CDR2 FQNNGV come from the germline V gene.

The chain uses TRBV6-5 and TRBJ2-5; a possible D gene is TRBD1 (6 bases). Germline V gene data show CDR1 as MNHEY and CDR2 as SVGAGI. V lost 3 bases and J lost 5, with 10 bases in between. The CDR3 sequence is 13 residues long. In nucleotides, the CDR3 is TGTGCCAGCAGTTATTCAGGGGTCGAGACCCAGTACTTC. It is translated as CASSYSGVETQYF.

The chain couples TRBV11-2 to TRBJ2-2, with 8 bases fitting TRBD1. Trimming removed 4 bases from V and 7 bases from J; junction bases left unmatched: 8. This CDR3 comprises 15 residues. In germline, CDR1 is SGHAT, CDR2 FQNNGV. CDR3 nucleotide sequence: TGTGCCAGCAGCTCCTTGGACAGGGATCACGGGGAGCTGTTTTTT. It yields the protein CASSSLDRDHGELFF.

The chain carries TRBV18 and TRBJ1-2; 8 bases line up with TRBD1. The V and J ends lost 3 bases and 9 bases, in that order; junction bases with no gene match: 6. CDR1 is KGHSH, CDR2 LQKENI, per germline. This CDR3 has 13 amino acids. The chain's CDR3 is CASSPGTGGSYTF. The DNA of the CDR3 is TGTGCCAGCTCACCTGGGACAGGCGGAAGCTACACCTTC.

The chain uses TRBV4-1 and TRBJ2-1; weak D call: TRBD2 (5 bases). Per germline, CDR1 MGHRA and CDR2 YSYEKL. Trimming took 4 bases from V and 12 from J, leaving 16 bases between them. The length of the CDR3 is 13 residues. The CDR3 reads CASSPRLEDPQFF. The CDR3 region has the DNA TGCGCCAGCAGCCCCAGGTTGGAGGATCCGCAGTTCTTC.

This chain links TRBV7-9 with TRBJ2-5; a weak D match, TRBD1 (6 bases). V shed 5 bases and J shed 6 bases, with 16 bases lying between them. The CDR3 is 14 residues long. Germline V gene sequence: CDR1 SEHNR, CDR2 FQNEAQ (reference sequence). The CDR3 coding sequence is TGTGCCAGCAGCCAGGGGACGGCGGAGAAGACCCAGTACTTC. Protein: CASSQGTAEKTQYF.

This chain joins TRBV28 and TRBJ2-4; 9 bases map to TRBD1. The CDR3 covers 18 residues. Germline loops: CDR1 MDHEN, CDR2 SYDVKM. Trimming cost V 6 bases and J 0 bases; bases outside gene matches: 12. The CDR3: CASRTPPGQGIAKNIQYF. For the CDR3, the DNA is TGTGCCAGCAGGACTCCCCCGGGACAGGGAATAGCCAAAAACATTCAGTACTTC. Drawing the rest from reference TRBV28 and TRBJ2-4, the complete variable domain is DVKVTQSSRYLVKRTGEKVFLECVQDMDHENMFWYRQDPGLGLRLIYFSYDVKMKEKGDIPEGYSVSREKKERFSLILESASTNQTSMYLCASRTPPGQGIAKNIQYFGAGTRLSVL.

J is TRBJ2-5 and V is TRBV25-1; a weak D match, TRBD1 (5 bases). The CDR3 loop spans 15 amino acids. V shed 3 bases and J shed 2 bases, with 13 bases lying between them. Germline-derived CDR1 and CDR2 are MGHDK and SYGVNS. Here the CDR3 DNA reads TGTGCCAGCAGTGATACCAGGGCGCTTCAAGAGACCCAGTACTTC. Translation gives CASSDTRALQETQYF.

V usage is TRBV5-4 and J usage is TRBJ2-4; 8 bases match TRBD2. V lost 0 bases to trimming and J lost 3 bases; unmatched junction nucleotides: 8. Germline V gene lookup returns CDR1 SGHNT and CDR2 YYREEE (reference sequence). The CDR3 has 17 residues. The CDR3 region has the DNA TGTGCCAGCAGCTTGGCCGGGGGGGAGGCAGGCAAAAACATTCAGTACTTC. Protein sequence: CASSLAGGEAGKNIQYF.

The chain has TRBV28 and TRBJ1-5, with D possibly matching TRBD1 (5 bases). Deletions cut 3 bases from V and 4 bases from J, with 7 bases between. The CDR3 totals 13 residues. CDR1 is MDHEN, CDR2 SYDVKM, per germline. CDR3 in amino acids: CASSFGGNQPQHF. The CDR3 DNA sequence: TGTGCCAGCAGTTTCGGGGGAAATCAGCCCCAGCATTTT.

The chain employs TRBV11-2 and TRBJ2-5, with D uncertain. The DNA end is a closer match to TRBJ2-7, so the J assignment may be wrong. Looked up from germline, CDR1 is SGHAT and CDR2 is FQNNGV. The CDR3 extends over 11 amino acids. The DNA for the CDR3 is TGTGCCAGCAGCTCCAATTACGAGCAGTACTTC. Amino acid sequence: CASSSNYEQYF.

The chain combines TRBV10-3 with TRBJ1-5; tentatively, D is TRBD1 (5 bases). Germline CDR1 and CDR2: ENHRY and SYGVKD. The V end was cut by 6 bases, the J end by 0 bases, with 18 bases between. The CDR3 sequence is 17 residues long. The chain's CDR3 is CAISPGAGKNSNQPQHF. The DNA of the CDR3 is TGTGCCATCAGCCCTGGGGCAGGGAAGAATAGCAATCAGCCCCAGCATTTT.

This clone came up once. This chain uses TRBV5-8 with TRBJ1-4, with D hard to call. The CDR3 is 12 amino acids. Trimming removed 0 bases from V and 7 bases from J, with 4 bases in between. Germline lookup yields CDR1 SGHTS and CDR2 YDEGEE. The CDR3 here is CASSLGIEKLFF. CDR3 nucleotide sequence: TGTGCCAGCAGCTTGGGTATTGAAAAACTGTTTTTT.

The chain links TRBV19 to TRBJ1-2; 8 bases are shared with TRBD1. The CDR3 contains 14 residues. The germline CDR1 and CDR2 sequences are LNHDA and SQIVND (reference sequence). V gave up 5 bases and J gave up 7 bases; unmatched junction bases: 9. The CDR3 protein is CASSSPGGVFGYTF. Here the CDR3 DNA reads TGTGCCAGTAGTTCCCCAGGGGGCGTTTTTGGCTACACCTTC.

This clone was observed a single time. This sequence joins TRBV28 and TRBJ2-1; no definite D call. Looked up from germline, CDR1 is MDHEN and CDR2 is SYDVKM. Trimming cost V 1 base and J 1 base, with 2 bases left between them. The CDR3 sequence is 13 residues long. The CDR3, as DNA: TGTGCCAGCAGTTTATCTTCCTACAATGAGCAGTTCTTC. Translated: CASSLSSYNEQFF.

This clone was detected only once. The chain is built from TRBV6-5 and TRBJ1-1, with 9 positions matching TRBD1. There are 15 residues in the CDR3. The V gene end was trimmed by 0 bases and the J gene end by 4 bases; junction bases not matched to a gene: 3. Per germline, CDR1 MNHEY and CDR2 SVGAGI. The CDR3 DNA sequence: TGTGCCAGCAGTTACTCACAGGGGGCGGGCACTGAAGCTTTCTTT. Its protein is CASSYSQGAGTEAFF.

Regarding this clone: The same CDR3 is also encoded by other DNA sequences in this sample. The V gene is TRBV5-4, the J gene TRBJ2-5; 7 positions match TRBD1. Per germline, CDR1 SGHNT and CDR2 YYREEE (reference sequence). This CDR3 is built from 13 residues. V trimming: 4 bases; J trimming: 3 bases; junction bases outside the gene matches: 3. The CDR3 is CASSRDREETQYF. The CDR3 DNA is TGTGCCAGCAGCCGCGACAGGGAAGAGACCCAGTACTTC.

The rearrangement joins TRBV5-1 to TRBJ2-5, with D perhaps TRBD2 (6 bases). The V gene lost 0 bases and the J gene lost 3 bases, with 18 bases spanning the gap. CDR1 is SGHRS and CDR2 is YFSETQ in the germline V gene. The CDR3 totals 17 residues. CDR3 coding DNA: TGCGCCAGCAGCTTGGGGTCCCATTACGGGGGTAAAGAGACCCAGTACTTC. This codes for CASSLGSHYGGKETQYF.

The chain combines TRBV6-5 with TRBJ1-2; 9 bases are a match to TRBD1. The germline V gene has CDR1 MNHEY and CDR2 SVGAGI. The CDR3 totals 16 residues. V gave up 4 bases and J gave up 5 bases; unmatched junction bases: 11. Here the CDR3 DNA reads TGTGCCAGCAGTTCCCTTACTGGACAGGGGTGGTATGGCTACACCTTC. Its protein is CASSSLTGQGWYGYTF.

In DNA, the CDR3 is TGTGCCAGCAGCTTACTGCGCGAGCAGTTCTTC. This codes for CASSLLREQFF. The chain links TRBV7-2 to TRBJ2-1; unclear D gene. This CDR3 contains 11 residues. The V gene lost 2 bases and the J gene lost 10 bases, with 6 bases spanning the gap. Germline V gene sequence: CDR1 SGHTA, CDR2 FQGNSA.